The clone carrying this T cell receptor beta chain was observed a handful of times. Antigen unknown. This sample was included in a study of T-cell memory formation after mild COVID-19. TCRdb re-called the 5' RACE reads through MiXCR, storing one row per CDR3 protein. Of more than 450,000 distinct CDR3 sequences listed, about 20% are singletons. With 6 bases clipped from V and 7 bases from J, the junction kept 9 bases outside the gene matches. The CDR3 runs to 15 residues. Per the germline V gene, CDR1 is ENHRY and CDR2 is SYGVKD. Findings and caveats of the study: Among clones contracting day 15 to 85, CD4/CD8 was balanced, whereas later expanders leaned CD4+.

The sequence was obtained from an adult woman who had mild COVID-19 (a few samples of this study predate the infection). Cell type and time point are not known. Input material: PBMCs or a T cell subset sorted from them (not recorded which). This sequence joins TRBV10-3 and TRBJ2-1, with 10 bases aligning to TRBD1. This CDR3 is CAIREPRQGANEQFF. The CDR3 DNA follows: TGTGCCATCAGGGAGCCAAGACAGGGGGCAAATGAGCAGTTCTTC.